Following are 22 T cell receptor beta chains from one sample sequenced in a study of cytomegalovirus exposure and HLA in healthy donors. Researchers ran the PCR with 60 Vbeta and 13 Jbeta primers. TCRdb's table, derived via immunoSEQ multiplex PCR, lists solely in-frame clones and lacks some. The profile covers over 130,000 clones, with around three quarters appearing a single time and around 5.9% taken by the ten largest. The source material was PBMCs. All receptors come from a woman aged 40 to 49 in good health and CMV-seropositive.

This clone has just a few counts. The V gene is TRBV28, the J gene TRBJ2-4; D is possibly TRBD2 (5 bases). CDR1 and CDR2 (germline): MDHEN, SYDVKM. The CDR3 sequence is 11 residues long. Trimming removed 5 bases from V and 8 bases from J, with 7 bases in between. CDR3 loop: CASSLRDIQYF. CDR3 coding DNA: TGTGCCAGCAGTCTGAGGGACATTCAGTACTTC.

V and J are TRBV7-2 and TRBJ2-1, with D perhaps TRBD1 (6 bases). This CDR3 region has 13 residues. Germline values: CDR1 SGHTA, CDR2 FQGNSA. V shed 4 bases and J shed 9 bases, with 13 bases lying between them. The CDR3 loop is CASSYRRDIEQFF. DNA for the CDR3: TGTGCCAGCAGCTACCGCCGGGACATTGAGCAGTTCTTC.

CDR3 region: CAISGGGRSSYEQYF. The CDR3 DNA follows: TGTGCCATCAGTGGCGGGGGGCGAAGCTCCTACGAGCAGTACTTC. The V and J genes are TRBV10-3 and TRBJ2-7; 8 nucleotides agree with TRBD2. Trimming took 4 bases from V and 0 from J; bases not matched to a gene: 5. The CDR3 is 15 residues long. The germline V gene has CDR1 ENHRY and CDR2 SYGVKD.

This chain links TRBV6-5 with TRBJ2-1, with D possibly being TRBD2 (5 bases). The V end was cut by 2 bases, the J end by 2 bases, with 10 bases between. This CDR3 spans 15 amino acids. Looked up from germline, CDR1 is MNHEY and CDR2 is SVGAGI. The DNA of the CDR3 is TGTGCCAGCAGTTACCGGGATAATCCCTACAATGAGCAGTTCTTC. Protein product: CASSYRDNPYNEQFF.

In DNA form, the CDR3 reads TGCGCCAGCAGCTTGGGGGGACAGTCGAGTGCGTACTTC. This translates into CASSLGGQSSAYF. The genes are TRBV5-1 and TRBJ2-7, with 7 bases lining up with TRBD1. The J segment lost 12 bases and the V segment lost 0 bases, leaving 9 bases of the junction unmatched. The V gene's germline CDR1 is SGHRS and CDR2 YFSETQ. The CDR3 totals 13 residues.

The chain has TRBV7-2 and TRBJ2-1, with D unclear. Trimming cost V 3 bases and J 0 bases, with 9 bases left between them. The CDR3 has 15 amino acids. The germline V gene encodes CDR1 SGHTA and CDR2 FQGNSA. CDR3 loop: CASSFTVSSYNEQFF. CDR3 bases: TGTGCCAGCAGCTTCACCGTTAGCTCCTACAATGAGCAGTTCTTC.

The DNA for the CDR3 is TGTGCCAGCAGACACAGTAACGAGCAGTACTTC. This codes for CASRHSNEQYF. The chain is built from TRBV21-1 and TRBJ2-7; the DNA was not used to check the table's D call, TRBD1. TRBV21-1 is assigned pseudogene status. The CDR3 runs to 11 residues.

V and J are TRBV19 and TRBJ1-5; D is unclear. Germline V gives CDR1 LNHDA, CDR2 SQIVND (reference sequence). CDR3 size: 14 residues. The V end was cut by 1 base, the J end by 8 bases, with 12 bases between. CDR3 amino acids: CASSIGGGREPQHF. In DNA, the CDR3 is TGTGCCAGTAGTATAGGGGGAGGACGGGAGCCCCAGCATTTT.

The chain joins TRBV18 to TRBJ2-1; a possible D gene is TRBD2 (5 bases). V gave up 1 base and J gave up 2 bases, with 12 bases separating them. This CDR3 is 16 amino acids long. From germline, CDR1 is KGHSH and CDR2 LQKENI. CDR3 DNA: TGTGCCAGCTCACCACGGGCGGGTCGCACCTACAATGAGCAGTTCTTC. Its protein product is CASSPRAGRTYNEQFF.

The CDR3 reads CASSLVPQTSTDTQYF. DNA of the CDR3: TGTGCCAGCAGCTTAGTACCCCAGACAAGCACAGATACGCAGTATTTT. J is TRBJ2-3 and V is TRBV7-8; no firm D call. This CDR3 is built from 16 residues. CDR1 SGHVS and CDR2 FQNEAQ come from the germline V gene. Trimming shortened V by 1 base and J by 0 bases, and 11 bases separated the two germline ends. The full variable domain, in which reference TRBV7-8 and TRBJ2-3 provide the parts outside the CDR3, is GAGVSQSPRYKVAKRGQDVALRCDPISGHVSLFWYQQALGQGPEFLTYFQNEAQLDKSGLPSDRFFAERPEGSVSTLKIQRTQQEDSAVYLCASSLVPQTSTDTQYFGPGTRLTVL.

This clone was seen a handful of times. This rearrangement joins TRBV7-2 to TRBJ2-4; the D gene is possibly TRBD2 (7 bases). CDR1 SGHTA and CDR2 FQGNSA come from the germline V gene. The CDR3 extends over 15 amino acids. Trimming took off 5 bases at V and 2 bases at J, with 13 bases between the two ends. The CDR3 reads CASSPHGGPKNIQYF. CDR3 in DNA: TGTGCCAGCAGCCCCCACGGGGGGCCCAAAAACATTCAGTACTTC.

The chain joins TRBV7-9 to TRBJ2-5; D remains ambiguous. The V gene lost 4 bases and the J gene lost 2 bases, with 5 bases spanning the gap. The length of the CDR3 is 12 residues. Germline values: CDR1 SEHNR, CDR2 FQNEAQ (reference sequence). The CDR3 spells CASSYHQETQYF. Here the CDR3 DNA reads TGTGCCAGCAGCTATCATCAAGAGACCCAGTACTTC.

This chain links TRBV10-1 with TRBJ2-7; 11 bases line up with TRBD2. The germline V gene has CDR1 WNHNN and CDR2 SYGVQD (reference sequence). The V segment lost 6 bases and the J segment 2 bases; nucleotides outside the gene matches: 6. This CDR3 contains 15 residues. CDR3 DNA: TGCGCCAGCAGCACCGGGACTAGCGGACCCTACGAGCAGTACTTC. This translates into CASSTGTSGPYEQYF.

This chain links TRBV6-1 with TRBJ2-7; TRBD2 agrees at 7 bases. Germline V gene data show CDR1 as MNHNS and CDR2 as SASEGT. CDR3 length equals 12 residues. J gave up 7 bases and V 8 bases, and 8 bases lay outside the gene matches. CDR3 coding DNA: TGTGCCAGCTTGGCGGGAGTTTTGGAGCAGTACTTC. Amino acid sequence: CASLAGVLEQYF.

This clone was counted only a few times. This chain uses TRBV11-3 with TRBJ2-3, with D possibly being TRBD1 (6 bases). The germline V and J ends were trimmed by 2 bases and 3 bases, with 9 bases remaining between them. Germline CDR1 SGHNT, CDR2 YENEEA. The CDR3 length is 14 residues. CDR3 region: CASSLHQGTDTQYF. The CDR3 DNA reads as TGTGCCAGCAGCTTACACCAGGGGACAGATACGCAGTATTTT.

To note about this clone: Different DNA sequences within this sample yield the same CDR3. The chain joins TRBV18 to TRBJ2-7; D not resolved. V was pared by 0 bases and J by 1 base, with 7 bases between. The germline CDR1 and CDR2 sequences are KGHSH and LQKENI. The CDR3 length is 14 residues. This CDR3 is CASSPPSGSYEQYF. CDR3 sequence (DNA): TGTGCCAGCTCACCACCGTCAGGATCCTACGAGCAGTACTTC.

CDR3 protein: CASSQLGTRGDNEQFF. The CDR3, as DNA: TGTGCCAGCAGTCAACTGGGCACCAGGGGGGACAATGAGCAGTTCTTC. The rearrangement uses TRBV27 and TRBJ2-1; weak D call: TRBD1 (7 bases). The CDR3 spans 16 residues. Germline values: CDR1 MNHEY, CDR2 SMNVEV (reference sequence). V was cut by 5 bases and J by 5 bases, with 19 bases left in between.

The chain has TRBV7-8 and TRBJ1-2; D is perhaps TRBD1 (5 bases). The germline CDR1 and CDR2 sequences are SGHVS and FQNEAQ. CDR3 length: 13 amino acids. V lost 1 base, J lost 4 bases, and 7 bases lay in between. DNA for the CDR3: TGTGCCAGCAGCTTAGGGGGGGGCTATGGCTACACCTTC. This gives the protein CASSLGGGYGYTF. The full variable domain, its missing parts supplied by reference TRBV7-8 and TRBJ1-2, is GAGVSQSPRYKVAKRGQDVALRCDPISGHVSLFWYQQALGQGPEFLTYFQNEAQLDKSGLPSDRFFAERPEGSVSTLKIQRTQQEDSAVYLCASSLGGGYGYTFGSGTRLTVV.

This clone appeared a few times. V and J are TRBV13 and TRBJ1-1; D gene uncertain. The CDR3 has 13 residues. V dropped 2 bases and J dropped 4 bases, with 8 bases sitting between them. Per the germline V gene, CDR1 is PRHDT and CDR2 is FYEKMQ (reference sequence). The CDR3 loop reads CASSLLRSTEAFF. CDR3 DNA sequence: TGTGCCAGCAGCTTACTTCGGAGCACTGAAGCTTTCTTT.

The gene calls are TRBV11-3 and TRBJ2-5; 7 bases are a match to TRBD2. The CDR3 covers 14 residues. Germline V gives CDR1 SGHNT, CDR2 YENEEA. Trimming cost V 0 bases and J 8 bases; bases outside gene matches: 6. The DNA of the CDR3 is TGTGCCAGCAGCTTAGATCGGGTAGCGGGCACCCAGTACTTC. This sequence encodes CASSLDRVAGTQYF.

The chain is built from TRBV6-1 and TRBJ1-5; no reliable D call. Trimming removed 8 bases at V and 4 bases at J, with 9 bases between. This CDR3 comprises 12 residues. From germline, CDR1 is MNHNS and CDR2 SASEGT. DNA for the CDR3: TGTGCCAGCTGCCAGGCAAATCAGCCCCAGCATTTT. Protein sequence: CASCQANQPQHF.

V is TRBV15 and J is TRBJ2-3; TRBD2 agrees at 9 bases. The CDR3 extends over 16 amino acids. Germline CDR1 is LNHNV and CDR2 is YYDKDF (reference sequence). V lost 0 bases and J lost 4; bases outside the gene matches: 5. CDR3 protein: CATSREASGKADTQYF. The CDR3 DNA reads TGTGCCACCAGCAGAGAAGCTAGCGGGAAAGCAGATACGCAGTATTTT.